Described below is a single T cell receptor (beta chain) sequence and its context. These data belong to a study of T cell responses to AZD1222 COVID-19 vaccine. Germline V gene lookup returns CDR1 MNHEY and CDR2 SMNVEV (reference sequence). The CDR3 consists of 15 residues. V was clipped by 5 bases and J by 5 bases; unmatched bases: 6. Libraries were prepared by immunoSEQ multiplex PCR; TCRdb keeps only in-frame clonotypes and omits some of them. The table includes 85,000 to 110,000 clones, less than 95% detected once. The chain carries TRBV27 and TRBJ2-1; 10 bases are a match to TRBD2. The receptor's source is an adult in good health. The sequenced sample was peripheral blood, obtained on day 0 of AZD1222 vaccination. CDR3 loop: CASSPGLARDNEQFF. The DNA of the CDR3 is TGTGCCAGCAGTCCGGGACTAGCGCGGGACAATGAGCAGTTCTTC.